The 9 T cell receptor beta chains listed next were all sequenced from one sample in a study of blood T cell repertoires in COVID-19. Here immunoSEQ multiplex PCR was the method, and the copy in TCRdb shows in-frame clones only, minus some. The sample contains roughly 300,000 clones, about 92% of which appear only once. The sample was PBMCs or T cells enriched from blood (not recorded which). These receptors were obtained from a woman between 25 and 40 years old who had recovered from COVID-19.

Points on this clone: The identical CDR3 is also encoded by other nucleotide sequences in the sample. V usage is TRBV7-9 and J usage is TRBJ2-2; TRBD2 matches at 12 bases. This CDR3 comprises 15 residues. The V segment lost 5 bases and the J segment 5 bases; nucleotides outside the gene matches: 3. From germline, CDR1 is SEHNR and CDR2 FQNEAQ (reference sequence). This CDR3 reads CASSPGLAGTGELFF. CDR3 DNA: TGTGCCAGCAGCCCCGGACTAGCGGGGACCGGGGAGCTGTTTTTT.

V and J are TRBV9 and TRBJ1-2; D might be TRBD1 (5 bases). Trimming cost V 0 bases and J 4 bases, with 19 bases left between them. The germline V gene encodes CDR1 SGDLS and CDR2 YYNGEE. This CDR3 is 17 amino acids long. The CDR3 spells CASSVATGWGDGYGYTF. The CDR3 DNA sequence: TGTGCCAGCAGCGTAGCTACAGGTTGGGGGGACGGCTATGGCTACACCTTC.

The V and J genes are TRBV18 and TRBJ2-1, with TRBD1 identical over 9 bases. This CDR3 comprises 19 residues. Germline CDR1 reads KGHSH; CDR2 reads LQKENI. V shed 0 bases and J 1 base; nucleotides not matched to a gene: 10. DNA of the CDR3: TGTGCCAGCTCACCACCAGGCGGGACAGGGATTTCGTCCTACAATGAGCAGTTCTTC. Amino acids: CASSPPGGTGISSYNEQFF.

This clone was recorded once. The genes are TRBV11-2 and TRBJ2-1; TRBD2 matches 7 bases. In germline, CDR1 is SGHAT, CDR2 FQNNGV. J was trimmed by 0 bases and V by 1 base; bases with no gene match: 3. This CDR3 comprises 16 residues. CDR3 residues: CASSLAPSGSYNEQFF. The CDR3 DNA reads as TGTGCCAGCAGCTTAGCCCCTAGCGGCTCCTACAATGAGCAGTTCTTC. The full variable domain, its missing parts supplied by reference TRBV11-2 and TRBJ2-1, is EAGVAQSPRYKIIEKRQSVAFWCNPISGHATLYWYQQILGQGPKLLIQFQNNGVVDDSQLPKDRFSAERLKGVDSTLKIQPAKLEDSAVYLCASSLAPSGSYNEQFFGPGTRLTVL.

The CDR3 loop is CASTPRDRGYGYTF. The CDR3 bases are TGCGCCAGCACTCCCCGGGACAGGGGGTATGGCTACACCTTC. The V and J genes are TRBV10-2 and TRBJ1-2, with 11 bases identical to TRBD1. Trimming at V came to 7 bases and at J to 5 bases, leaving 6 bases not matched to a gene. Germline V lookup: CDR1 WSHSY, CDR2 SAAADI. This CDR3 has 14 amino acids.

Concerning this clone itself: Other DNA sequences in this specimen translate into the identical CDR3. The rearrangement uses TRBV30 and TRBJ1-3; D not certain. Trimming stripped 0 bases from V and 8 bases from J, with 5 bases between. Germline CDR1 is GTSNPN and CDR2 is SVGIG (reference sequence). The CDR3 totals 11 residues. CDR3 in DNA: TGTGCCTGGAGTGTACTGGACACCATATATTTT. Protein product: CAWSVLDTIYF.

This clone was counted once. CDR3 sequence reads: CASSLLAGALTDTQYF. The DNA of the CDR3 is TGTGCCAGCAGCTTACTAGCGGGGGCCCTCACAGATACGCAGTATTTT. V gene TRBV13 combines with J gene TRBJ2-3; 10 nucleotides agree with TRBD2. The CDR3 extends over 16 amino acids. From germline, CDR1 is PRHDT and CDR2 FYEKMQ (reference sequence). V shed 2 bases, J shed 2 bases, and the junction held 4 bases outside the gene matches.

CDR3 in amino acids: CASSSRKDSLNYGYTF. In DNA, the CDR3 is TGTGCCAGCAGCTCTCGAAAGGACTCCCTTAACTATGGCTACACCTTC. The chain joins TRBV5-8 to TRBJ1-2; D is unclear. The CDR3 runs to 16 residues. Per germline, CDR1 SGHTS and CDR2 YDEGEE. V dropped 3 bases and J dropped 1 base, with 16 bases sitting between them.

This clone appeared a single time. The genes are TRBV4-2 and TRBJ2-1; 10 bases are shared with TRBD2. The CDR3 covers 16 residues. Looked up from germline, CDR1 is LGHNA and CDR2 is YNFKEQ. J lost 8 bases, V lost 0 bases, and 7 bases had no gene match. CDR3 residues: CASSQDRASGSHEQFF. CDR3 nucleotides: TGTGCCAGCAGCCAAGATCGGGCTAGCGGGAGCCATGAGCAGTTCTTC.